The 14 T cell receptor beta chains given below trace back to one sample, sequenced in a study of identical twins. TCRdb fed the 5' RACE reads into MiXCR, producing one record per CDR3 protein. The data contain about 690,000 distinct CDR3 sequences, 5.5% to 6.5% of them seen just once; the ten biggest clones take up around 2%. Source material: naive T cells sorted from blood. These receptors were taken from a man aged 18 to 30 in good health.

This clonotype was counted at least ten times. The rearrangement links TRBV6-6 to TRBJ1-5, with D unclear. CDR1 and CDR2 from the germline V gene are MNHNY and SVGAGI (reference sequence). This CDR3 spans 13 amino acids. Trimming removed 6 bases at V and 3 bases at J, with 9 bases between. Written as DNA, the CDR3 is TGTGCCAGCAGGCGGCAGGACAATCAGCCCCAGCATTTT. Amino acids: CASRRQDNQPQHF.

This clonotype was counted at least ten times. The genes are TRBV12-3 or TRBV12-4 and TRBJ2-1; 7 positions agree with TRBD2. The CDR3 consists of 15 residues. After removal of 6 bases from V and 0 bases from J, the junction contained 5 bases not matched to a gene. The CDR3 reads CASRRAGVSYNEQFF. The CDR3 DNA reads TGTGCCAGCAGGAGGGCGGGAGTCTCCTACAATGAGCAGTTCTTC.

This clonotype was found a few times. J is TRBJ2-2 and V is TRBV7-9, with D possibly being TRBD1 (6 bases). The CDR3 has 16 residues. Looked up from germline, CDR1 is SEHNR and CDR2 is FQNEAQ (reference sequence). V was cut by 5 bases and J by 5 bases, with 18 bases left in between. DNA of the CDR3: TGTGCCAGCAGCCCCCGAAGGGGGATTGGGACCGGGGAGCTGTTTTTT. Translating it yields CASSPRRGIGTGELFF.

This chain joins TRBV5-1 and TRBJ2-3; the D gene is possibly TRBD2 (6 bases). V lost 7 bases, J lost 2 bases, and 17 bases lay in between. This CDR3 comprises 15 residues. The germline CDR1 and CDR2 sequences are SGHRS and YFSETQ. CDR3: CASVPGLALTDTQYF. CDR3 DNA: TGCGCCAGCGTCCCGGGACTCGCACTCACAGATACGCAGTATTTT.

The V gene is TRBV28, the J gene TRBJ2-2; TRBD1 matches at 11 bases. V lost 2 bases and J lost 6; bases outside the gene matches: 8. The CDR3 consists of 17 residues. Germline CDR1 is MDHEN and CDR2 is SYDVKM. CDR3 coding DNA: TGTGCCAGCAGTTTACCCCCCGGGACAGGGGGGGCCGGGGAGCTGTTTTTT. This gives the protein CASSLPPGTGGAGELFF.

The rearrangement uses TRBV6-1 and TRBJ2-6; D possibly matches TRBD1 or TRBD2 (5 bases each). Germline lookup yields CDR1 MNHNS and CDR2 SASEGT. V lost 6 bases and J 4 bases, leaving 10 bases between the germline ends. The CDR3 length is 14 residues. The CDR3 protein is CASRRGEGANVLTF. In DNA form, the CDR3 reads TGTGCCAGCAGAAGGGGAGAAGGGGCCAACGTCCTGACTTTC.

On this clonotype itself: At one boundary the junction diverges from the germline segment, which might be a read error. DNA of the CDR3: TGCGCCAGCAGCTCCGGGGTCGGGACAGGGGCGAACGTCCTGACTTTC. Amino acids: CASSSGVGTGANVLTF. The rearrangement links TRBV5-1 to TRBJ2-6, with TRBD1 matching 10 bases. Per the germline V gene, CDR1 is SGHRS and CDR2 is YFSETQ. The CDR3 has 16 amino acids.

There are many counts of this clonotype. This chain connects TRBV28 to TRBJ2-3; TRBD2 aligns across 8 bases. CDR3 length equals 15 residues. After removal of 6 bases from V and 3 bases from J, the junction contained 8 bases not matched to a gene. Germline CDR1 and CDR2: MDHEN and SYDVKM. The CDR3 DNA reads TGTGCCAGCAGAGGAACGACTAGCGCGACAGATACGCAGTATTTT. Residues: CASRGTTSATDTQYF.

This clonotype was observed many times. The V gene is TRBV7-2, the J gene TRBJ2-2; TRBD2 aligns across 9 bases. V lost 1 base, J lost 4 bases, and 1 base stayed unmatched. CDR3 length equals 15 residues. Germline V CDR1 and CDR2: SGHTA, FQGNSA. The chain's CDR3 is CASSLELAGTGELFF. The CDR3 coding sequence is TGTGCCAGCAGCTTAGAACTAGCGGGCACCGGGGAGCTGTTTTTT. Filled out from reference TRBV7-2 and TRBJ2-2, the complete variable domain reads GAGVSQSPSNKVTEKGKDVELRCDPISGHTALYWYRQSLGQGLEFLIYFQGNSAPDKSGLPSDRFSAERTGGSVSTLTIQRTQQEDSAVYLCASSLELAGTGELFFGEGSRLTVL.

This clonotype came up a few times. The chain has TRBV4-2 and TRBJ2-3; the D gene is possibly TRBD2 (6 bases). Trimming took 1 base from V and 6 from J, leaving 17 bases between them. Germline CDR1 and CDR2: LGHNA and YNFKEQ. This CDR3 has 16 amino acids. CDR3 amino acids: CASSQVQGAGTDTQYF. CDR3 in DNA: TGTGCCAGCAGCCAAGTTCAAGGGGCGGGAACCGATACGCAGTATTTT.

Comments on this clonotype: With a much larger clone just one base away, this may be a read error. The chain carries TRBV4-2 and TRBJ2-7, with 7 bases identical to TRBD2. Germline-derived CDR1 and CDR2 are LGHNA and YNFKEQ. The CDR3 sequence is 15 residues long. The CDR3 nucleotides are TGTACCAGCAGCCAGGAGTGGCCTAGCGGCTACGAGCAGTACTTC. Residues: CTSSQEWPSGYEQYF.

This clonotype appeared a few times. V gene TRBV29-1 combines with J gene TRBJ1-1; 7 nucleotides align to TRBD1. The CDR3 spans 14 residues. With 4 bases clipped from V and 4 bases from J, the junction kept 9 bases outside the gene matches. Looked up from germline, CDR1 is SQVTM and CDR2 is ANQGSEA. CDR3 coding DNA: TGCAGCGTTGCCCTTCTGACAGGGTCCACTGAAGCTTTCTTT. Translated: CSVALLTGSTEAFF.

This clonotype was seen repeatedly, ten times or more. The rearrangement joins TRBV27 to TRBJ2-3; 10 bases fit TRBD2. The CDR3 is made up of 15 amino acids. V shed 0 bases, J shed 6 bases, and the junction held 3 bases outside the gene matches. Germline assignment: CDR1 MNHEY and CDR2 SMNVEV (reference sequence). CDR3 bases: TGTGCCAGCAGTTTATCAGCGGGAGGGTCGGATACGCAGTATTTT. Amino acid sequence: CASSLSAGGSDTQYF.

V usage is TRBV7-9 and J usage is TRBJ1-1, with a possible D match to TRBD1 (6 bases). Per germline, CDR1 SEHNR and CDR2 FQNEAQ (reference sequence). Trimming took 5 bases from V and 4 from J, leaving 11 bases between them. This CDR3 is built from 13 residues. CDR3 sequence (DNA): TGTGCCAGCAGCAATACAGGGACCACTGAAGCTTTCTTT. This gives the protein CASSNTGTTEAFF.